The rows below give T cell receptor beta chains drawn from one sample of a study of blood T cells in healthy people across ages. From the 5' RACE reads, TCRdb called clonotypes with MiXCR, one entry per CDR3 protein. The sample contains about 1 million distinct CDR3 sequences, roughly a quarter of which appear only once. These data were also reused for a study on T cells of mothers and their children.

Sequencing was performed on blood. The receptors come from a girl aged 2-15 years in good health. Both conserved end residues are part of each CDR3. A D gene is named only where the DNA matches it firmly. The size field is filled for only some rows; it gives once, few, many or a size class.

J gene: TRBJ2-7; D gene: -; clone size: -; V gene: TRBV12-3/TRBV12-4; CDR3 DNA: TGTGCCAGCAGGGACCTGGGAAACGAGCAGTACTTC; CDR3 protein: CASRDLGNEQYF
J gene: TRBJ2-1; D gene: TRBD1; clone size: -; V gene: TRBV19; CDR3 DNA: TGTGCCAGTAGTATGTCGCGGGTTCCCAGGGGGAGCTCCTACAATGAGCAGTTCTTC; CDR3 protein: CASSMSRVPRGSSYNEQFF
J gene: TRBJ2-7; D gene: TRBD1; clone size: many; V gene: TRBV3-1; CDR3 DNA: TGTGCCAGCAGCCAAGGACAGGGATACTACGAGCAGTACTTC; CDR3 protein: CASSQGQGYYEQYF
J gene: TRBJ2-7; D gene: TRBD2; clone size: -; V gene: TRBV20-1; CDR3 DNA: TGCAGTGCTAGAAGCGTTGCCGGGACTAGCGGCCCCTACGAGCAGTACTTC; CDR3 protein: CSARSVAGTSGPYEQYF
J gene: TRBJ2-3; D gene: -; clone size: -; V gene: TRBV20-1; CDR3 DNA: TGCAGTGCTAGTTGGCTAGATACGCAGTATTTT; CDR3 protein: CSASWLDTQYF
J gene: TRBJ2-3; D gene: -; clone size: few; V gene: TRBV6-6; CDR3 DNA: TGTGCCACCGACACAGATACGCAGTATTTT; CDR3 protein: CATDTDTQYF
J gene: TRBJ2-5; D gene: TRBD2; clone size: -; V gene: TRBV4-1; CDR3 DNA: TGCGCCAGCAGCATACGGACTAGCGGGGTAGAGACCCAGTACTTC; CDR3 protein: CASSIRTSGVETQYF
J gene: TRBJ2-5; D gene: -; clone size: few; V gene: TRBV6-6; CDR3 DNA: TGTGCCAGCAGTAACTGGGAGACCCAGTACTTC; CDR3 protein: CASSNWETQYF
J gene: TRBJ1-1; D gene: TRBD1; clone size: -; V gene: TRBV12-3/TRBV12-4; CDR3 DNA: TGTGCCAGCACCGGGGGGGACAGGGGGCAGGGCACTGAAGCTTTCTTT; CDR3 protein: CASTGGDRGQGTEAFF
J gene: TRBJ2-7; D gene: -; clone size: few; V gene: TRBV7-6; CDR3 DNA: TGTGCCAGCAGCTTAGCCGACGGGGGCCGCGAGCAGTACTTC; CDR3 protein: CASSLADGGREQYF
J gene: TRBJ2-1; D gene: TRBD2; clone size: -; V gene: TRBV7-9; CDR3 DNA: TGTGCCAGCAGCTACCCTAGCGGCGGGAGGTACAATGAGCAGTTCTTC; CDR3 protein: CASSYPSGGRYNEQFF
J gene: TRBJ1-1; D gene: -; clone size: few; V gene: TRBV20-1; CDR3 DNA: TGCAGTGCTACTAACCCGAGGACAGTGAACACTGAAGCTTTCTTT; CDR3 protein: CSATNPRTVNTEAFF
J gene: TRBJ2-7; D gene: TRBD2; clone size: -; V gene: TRBV4-2; CDR3 DNA: TGTGCCAGCAGCCAAGAAGCGGGGACCCCCTACGAGCAGTACTTC; CDR3 protein: CASSQEAGTPYEQYF
J gene: TRBJ2-4; D gene: TRBD2; clone size: -; V gene: TRBV7-2; CDR3 DNA: TGTGCCAGCAGCTTAGAGTTTAGCGGGATAAACATTCAGTACTTC; CDR3 protein: CASSLEFSGINIQYF
J gene: TRBJ1-5; D gene: -; clone size: -; V gene: TRBV12-3/TRBV12-4; CDR3 DNA: TGTGCCAGCAGTTCCGAGGGCCCCCATGAGGATAATAGCAATCAGCCCCAGCATTTT; CDR3 protein: CASSSEGPHEDNSNQPQHF
J gene: TRBJ1-5; D gene: -; clone size: -; V gene: TRBV7-2; CDR3 DNA: TGTGCCAGCAGCTTAGCACAGAATCAGCCCCAGCATTTT; CDR3 protein: CASSLAQNQPQHF
J gene: TRBJ2-1; D gene: TRBD1; clone size: -; V gene: TRBV29-1; CDR3 DNA: TGCAGCGTTGAAGTCGGGGACAGGGGATACCGCTACAATGAGCAGTTCTTC; CDR3 protein: CSVEVGDRGYRYNEQFF
J gene: TRBJ1-1; D gene: -; clone size: -; V gene: TRBV9; CDR3 DNA: TGTGCCAGCATGCGGGGCAATTCGAACACTGAAGCTTTCTTT; CDR3 protein: CASMRGNSNTEAFF